This TCR beta chain was profiled in a study of blood T cell repertoires in COVID-19. Whole-study context: Both acute and convalescent COVID-19 samples were obtained from the United States, Italy and Spain. The cDNA or gDNA used as material had been derived from T cells, B-cell-depleted T cells, or PBMCs.

Original processing methods: Counts of nucleated cells, estimated from reference gene primer amplification, were obtained. Repertoires were generated with immunoSEQ multiplex PCR, while TCRdb's copy carries only in-frame clones and drops some. Clone size and V and J calls were adopted from that table, with D and trimming inferred from the DNA. This sample has 150,000 to 180,000 clones, with about 89% found just once. This CDR3 spans 14 amino acids. Germline trimming cut 7 bases from V and 0 bases from J; bases unmatched to any gene: 6. Germline assignment: CDR1 MDHEN and CDR2 SYDVKM. The TCR originated in a man aged 45 to 65 with acute or convalescent COVID-19. Material: peripheral blood. This rearrangement joins TRBV28 to TRBJ2-7, with 7 bases identical to TRBD1. CDR3 coding DNA: TGTGCCAGCAAGCGGACAGGTAGCTCCTACGAGCAGTACGTC. Translating it yields CASKRTGSSYEQYV.